The 22 T cell receptor beta chains listed next were all sequenced from one sample in a study of blood T cell repertoires in COVID-19. Measured with immunoSEQ multiplex PCR; TCRdb has only the in-frame clones, and not every one. The sample has tens of thousands of clones, 75% to 90% seen once. Sequenced input: peripheral blood. The receptors originated from a human donor in a cohort sampled during active COVID-19.

V gene TRBV9 combines with J gene TRBJ1-4; D is perhaps TRBD1 (6 bases). Trimming removed 0 bases at V and 3 bases at J, with 15 bases between. The CDR3 sequence is 17 residues long. Germline V gene data show CDR1 as SGDLS and CDR2 as YYNGEE. The CDR3 nucleotides read TGTGCCAGCAGCGTAGGGAGTCAGGGGCGTCCTAATGAAAAACTGTTTTTT. Residues: CASSVGSQGRPNEKLFF.

The chain couples TRBV13 to TRBJ1-6; 7 nucleotides line up with TRBD1. The germline V gene has CDR1 PRHDT and CDR2 FYEKMQ (reference sequence). V lost 8 bases and J lost 9; bases outside the gene matches: 7. The CDR3 covers 13 residues. The CDR3 DNA reads as TGTGCCAGCGGAAGACAGGGAGTTTCACCCCTCCACTTT. It is translated as CASGRQGVSPLHF. The whole variable domain, remainder taken from reference TRBV13 and TRBJ1-6, is AAGVIQSPRHLIKEKRETATLKCYPIPRHDTVYWYQQGPGQDPQFLISFYEKMQSDKGSIPDRFSAQQFSDYHSELNMSSLELGDSALYFCASGRQGVSPLHFGNGTRLTVT.

Regarding this clone: The junction and the germline gene differ at one end; a read error may be behind it. The chain carries TRBV5-4 and TRBJ2-5, with 7 bases aligning to TRBD2. Germline V gene data show CDR1 as SGHNT and CDR2 as YYREEE (reference sequence). The CDR3 is 14 residues long. The CDR3 region has the DNA TGTGCCAGCAGCTCAGGCCGAAGGGACTACCCACCAGACTTC. This gives the protein CASSSGRRDYPPDF.

This clone appeared a single time. The chain joins TRBV6-2 or TRBV6-3 to TRBJ1-1; possible D gene TRBD1, 6 bases. The V and J ends lost 2 bases and 7 bases respectively, with 11 bases between them. This CDR3 is built from 13 residues. CDR1 and CDR2 (germline): MNHEY, SVGEGT. The CDR3 reads CASSYQGRGEAFF. DNA of the CDR3: TGTGCCAGCAGTTACCAGGGGCGTGGTGAAGCTTTCTTT.

The rearrangement links TRBV5-4 to TRBJ2-2, with a weak D call TRBD2 (5 bases). From germline, CDR1 is SGHNT and CDR2 YYREEE (reference sequence). Trimming stripped 4 bases from V and 4 bases from J, with 14 bases between. The CDR3 runs 15 residues. Here the CDR3 reads CASSLSAGSTGELFF. The CDR3 DNA is TGTGCCAGCAGCCTTAGCGCCGGATCCACCGGGGAGCTGTTTTTT.

The rearrangement joins TRBV12-5 to TRBJ2-1, with TRBD2 identical over 11 bases. The CDR3 has 19 residues. In germline, CDR1 is LGHNT, CDR2 FRNRAP. V trimming: 1 base; J trimming: 2 bases; junction bases outside the gene matches: 10. In DNA form, the CDR3 reads TGTGCTAGTGGTTTGGAACTTCTAAAACTAGCGGGAGCCTACAATGAGCAGTTCTTC. It translates to CASGLELLKLAGAYNEQFF.

This clone was counted once. The genes are TRBV19 and TRBJ2-2; maybe TRBD2 (6 bases). The V end lost 5 bases, the J end lost 6 bases, and 16 bases lay between the germline ends. The CDR3 has 15 residues. Germline assignment: CDR1 LNHDA and CDR2 SQIVND (reference sequence). CDR3 sequence reads: CASSLATSLSGELFF. CDR3 bases: TGTGCCAGTAGTCTTGCGACTAGTCTGTCCGGGGAGCTGTTTTTT.

The gene calls are TRBV5-8 and TRBJ1-6; 7 bases align to TRBD1. This CDR3 region has 15 residues. In germline, CDR1 is SGHTS, CDR2 YDEGEE. With V trimmed by 4 bases and J by 9 bases, 10 bases remained unmatched. The CDR3 bases are TGTGCCAGCAGCCGACTCAGGGGGAGCAGTTCACCCCTCCACTTT. Protein: CASSRLRGSSSPLHF.

The genes are TRBV6-6 and TRBJ1-5; D is unresolved. V gave up 5 bases and J gave up 2 bases, with 13 bases separating them. CDR3 length equals 15 residues. Germline assignment: CDR1 MNHNY and CDR2 SVGAGI (reference sequence). CDR3 DNA sequence: TGTGCCAGCAGTCCCCGGGAAGTAGGCAATCAGCCCCAGCATTTT. It yields the protein CASSPREVGNQPQHF.

V is TRBV4-1 and J is TRBJ2-3, with TRBD1 as a possible D gene (6 bases). Deletions cut 0 bases from V and 2 bases from J, with 15 bases between. Germline V lookup: CDR1 MGHRA, CDR2 YSYEKL. This CDR3 is 17 amino acids long. In nucleotides, the CDR3 is TGCGCCAGCAGCCAAGATCTGGGGACATTTAACACAGATACGCAGTATTTT. It specifies CASSQDLGTFNTDTQYF.

V usage is TRBV10-3 and J usage is TRBJ2-3; 12 bases match TRBD2. With 11 bases clipped from V and 4 bases from J, the junction kept 7 bases outside the gene matches. The CDR3 totals 14 residues. CDR1 is ENHRY, CDR2 SYGVKD, per germline. CDR3 in DNA: TGTGCCTCACGACTAGCGGGGGCCGCAGATACGCAGTATTTT. Its translation is CASRLAGAADTQYF.

V and J are TRBV5-6 and TRBJ1-1; D gene ambiguous. This CDR3 is built from 13 residues. CDR1 and CDR2 from the germline V gene are SGHDT and YYEEEE. Trimming removed 2 bases from V and 5 bases from J, with 10 bases in between. The DNA of the CDR3 is TGTGCCAGCAGCTTCCTCGTTACTACTGAAGCTTTCTTT. Amino acids: CASSFLVTTEAFF.

This clone was observed a few times. The rearrangement uses TRBV24-1 and TRBJ2-1, with 11 bases aligning to TRBD2. The CDR3 is 16 amino acids. J lost 6 bases, V lost 4 bases, and 7 bases had no gene match. Germline V gives CDR1 KGHDR, CDR2 SFDVKD. The CDR3 nucleotides read TGTGCCACCAGTGACCCCACTAGCGGGGGAACCAATGAGCAGTTCTTC. Amino acid sequence: CATSDPTSGGTNEQFF.

The rearrangement links TRBV5-5 to TRBJ1-2; possibly TRBD1 for D (6 bases). V was clipped by 4 bases and J by 7 bases, with 14 bases between them. CDR3 length: 13 amino acids. Germline values: CDR1 SGHKS, CDR2 YYEKEE (reference sequence). CDR3 DNA: TGTGCCAGCAGCGCAACGGGACACTTTGGCTACACCTTC. Translation gives CASSATGHFGYTF.

The V gene is TRBV7-2, the J gene TRBJ2-2; 9 bases fit TRBD1. The CDR3 covers 18 residues. V was clipped by 3 bases and J by 4 bases; unmatched bases: 12. Germline values: CDR1 SGHTA, CDR2 FQGNSA. The CDR3 DNA follows: TGTGCCAGCAGCTTGGGTTGGGTGACAGGGGGTGTCACCGGGGAGCTGTTTTTT. This encodes CASSLGWVTGGVTGELFF. The full variable domain, completed using reference TRBV7-2 and TRBJ2-2, is GAGVSQSPSNKVTEKGKDVELRCDPISGHTALYWYRQSLGQGLEFLIYFQGNSAPDKSGLPSDRFSAERTGGSVSTLTIQRTQQEDSAVYLCASSLGWVTGGVTGELFFGEGSRLTVL.

V gene TRBV11-2 combines with J gene TRBJ2-5; maybe TRBD1 (7 bases). V was clipped by 6 bases and J by 5 bases, with 19 bases between them. This CDR3 is built from 15 residues. Looked up from germline, CDR1 is SGHAT and CDR2 is FQNNGV. The CDR3 spells CASSQGGTSRETQYF. The CDR3 coding sequence is TGTGCCAGCAGTCAGGGGGGCACTAGCAGGGAGACCCAGTACTTC.

The chain couples TRBV5-1 to TRBJ1-4; TRBD1 is a possible D gene (5 bases). Germline V gene lookup returns CDR1 SGHRS and CDR2 YFSETQ. V lost 0 bases, J lost 7 bases, and 16 bases lay in between. The CDR3 has 16 amino acids. CDR3 amino acids: CASSLAQSGLSEKLFF. The CDR3 DNA is TGCGCCAGCAGCTTGGCCCAATCAGGGCTCAGTGAAAAACTGTTTTTT.

The chain combines TRBV19 with TRBJ2-7; D possibly corresponds to TRBD2 (5 bases). The CDR3 is 16 amino acids. Germline V gene data show CDR1 as LNHDA and CDR2 as SQIVND (reference sequence). V dropped 5 bases and J dropped 1 base, with 18 bases sitting between them. CDR3 amino acids: CASSSKLASDSYEQYF. The CDR3, as DNA: TGTGCCAGTAGTTCAAAGCTAGCTTCTGATTCCTACGAGCAGTACTTC.

This clone was picked up one time. The chain is built from TRBV5-6 and TRBJ2-1; D perhaps matches TRBD1 (6 bases). V lost 3 bases to trimming and J lost 8 bases, with 15 bases between them. Germline values: CDR1 SGHDT, CDR2 YYEEEE. The CDR3 loop spans 14 amino acids. The CDR3 nucleotides are TGTGCCAGCAGCTCGGAACAGGGATCCTATGAGCAGTTCTTC. Encoded protein: CASSSEQGSYEQFF.

The V call is TRBV29-1, the J call TRBJ1-1; no firm D call. Trimming took off 4 bases at V and 1 base at J, with 10 bases between the two ends. The germline V gene has CDR1 SQVTM and CDR2 ANQGSEA. This CDR3 contains 13 residues. The CDR3 region has the DNA TGCAGCGTTGCGGGTAGAAGGAACACTGAAGCTTTCTTT. Protein product: CSVAGRRNTEAFF.

J is TRBJ2-2 and V is TRBV19, with 8 bases that match TRBD1. With V trimmed by 5 bases and J by 1 base, 6 bases remained unmatched. Germline V gives CDR1 LNHDA, CDR2 SQIVND (reference sequence). CDR3 length equals 16 residues. CDR3 sequence reads: CASSPWTGQNTGELFF. The CDR3 DNA reads TGTGCCAGTAGTCCATGGACAGGGCAGAACACCGGGGAGCTGTTTTTT.

The chain uses TRBV5-1 and TRBJ2-3, with 7 bases matching TRBD1. The germline CDR1 and CDR2 sequences are SGHRS and YFSETQ. Losses at the gene ends were 4 bases for V and 4 bases for J; bases not matched to a gene: 9. The CDR3 has 15 residues. The DNA of the CDR3 is TGCGCCAGCAGCACCGGACAGGCTGAGGCAGATACGCAGTATTTT. It encodes CASSTGQAEADTQYF. Combining the CDR3 with reference TRBV5-1 and TRBJ2-3 gives the whole variable domain KAGVTQTPRYLIKTRGQQVTLSCSPISGHRSVSWYQQTPGQGLQFLFEYFSETQRNKGNFPGRFSGRQFSNSRSEMNVSTLELGDSALYLCASSTGQAEADTQYFGPGTRLTVL.